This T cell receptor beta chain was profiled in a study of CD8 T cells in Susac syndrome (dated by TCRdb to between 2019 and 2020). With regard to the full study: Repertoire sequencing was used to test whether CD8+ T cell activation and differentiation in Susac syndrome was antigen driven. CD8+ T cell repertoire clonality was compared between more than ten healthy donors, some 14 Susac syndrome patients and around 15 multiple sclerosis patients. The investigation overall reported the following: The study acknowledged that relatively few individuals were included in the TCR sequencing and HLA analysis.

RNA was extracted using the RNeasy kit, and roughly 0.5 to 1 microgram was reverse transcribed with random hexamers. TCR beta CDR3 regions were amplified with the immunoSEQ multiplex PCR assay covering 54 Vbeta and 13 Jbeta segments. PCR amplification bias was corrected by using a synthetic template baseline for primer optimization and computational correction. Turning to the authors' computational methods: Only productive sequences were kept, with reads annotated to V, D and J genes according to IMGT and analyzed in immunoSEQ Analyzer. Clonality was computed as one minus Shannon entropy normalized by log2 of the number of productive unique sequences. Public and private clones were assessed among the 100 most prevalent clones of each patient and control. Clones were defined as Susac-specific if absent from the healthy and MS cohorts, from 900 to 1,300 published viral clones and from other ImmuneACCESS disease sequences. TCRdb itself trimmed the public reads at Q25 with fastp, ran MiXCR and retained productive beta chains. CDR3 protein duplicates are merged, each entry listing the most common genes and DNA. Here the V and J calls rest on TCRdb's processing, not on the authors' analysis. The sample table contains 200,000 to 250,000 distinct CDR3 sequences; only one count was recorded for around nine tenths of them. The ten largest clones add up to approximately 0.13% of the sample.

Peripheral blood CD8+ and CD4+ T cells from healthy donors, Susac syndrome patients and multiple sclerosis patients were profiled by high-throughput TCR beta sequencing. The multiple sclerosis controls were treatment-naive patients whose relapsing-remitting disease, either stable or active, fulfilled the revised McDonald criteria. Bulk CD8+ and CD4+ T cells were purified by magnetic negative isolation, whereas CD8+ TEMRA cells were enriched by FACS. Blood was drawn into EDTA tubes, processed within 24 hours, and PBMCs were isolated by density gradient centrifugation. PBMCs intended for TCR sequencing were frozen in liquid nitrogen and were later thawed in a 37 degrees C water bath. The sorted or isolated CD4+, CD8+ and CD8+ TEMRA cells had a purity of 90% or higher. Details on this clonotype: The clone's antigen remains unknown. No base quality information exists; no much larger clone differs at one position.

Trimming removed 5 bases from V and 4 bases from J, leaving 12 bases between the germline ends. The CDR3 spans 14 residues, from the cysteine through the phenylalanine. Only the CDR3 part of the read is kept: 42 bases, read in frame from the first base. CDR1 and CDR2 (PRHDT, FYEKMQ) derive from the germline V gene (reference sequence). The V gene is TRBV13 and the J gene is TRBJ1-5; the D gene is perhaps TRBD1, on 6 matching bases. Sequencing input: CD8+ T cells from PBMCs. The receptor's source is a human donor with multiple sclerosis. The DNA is TGTGCCAGCAGCCAGGGGCAGGGTAATCAGCCCCAGCATTTT. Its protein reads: CASSQGQGNQPQHF.